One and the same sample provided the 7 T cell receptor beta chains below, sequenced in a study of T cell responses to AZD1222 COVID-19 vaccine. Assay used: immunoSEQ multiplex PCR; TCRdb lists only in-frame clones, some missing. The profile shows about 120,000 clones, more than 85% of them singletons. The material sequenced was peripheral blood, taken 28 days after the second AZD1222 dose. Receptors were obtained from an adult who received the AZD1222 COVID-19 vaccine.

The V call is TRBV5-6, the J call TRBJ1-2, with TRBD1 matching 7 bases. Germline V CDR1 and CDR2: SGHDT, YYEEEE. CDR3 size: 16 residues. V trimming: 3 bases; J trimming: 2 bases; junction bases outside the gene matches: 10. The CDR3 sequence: CASSSTGWSENYGYTF. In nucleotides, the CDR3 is TGTGCCAGCAGCTCGACAGGGTGGTCCGAAAACTATGGCTACACCTTC.

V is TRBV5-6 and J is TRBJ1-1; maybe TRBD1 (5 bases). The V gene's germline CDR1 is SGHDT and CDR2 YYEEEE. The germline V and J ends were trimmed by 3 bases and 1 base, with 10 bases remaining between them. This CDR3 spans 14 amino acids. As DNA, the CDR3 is TGTGCCAGCAGCTGGGGACGGCCGAACACTGAAGCTTTCTTT. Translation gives CASSWGRPNTEAFF.

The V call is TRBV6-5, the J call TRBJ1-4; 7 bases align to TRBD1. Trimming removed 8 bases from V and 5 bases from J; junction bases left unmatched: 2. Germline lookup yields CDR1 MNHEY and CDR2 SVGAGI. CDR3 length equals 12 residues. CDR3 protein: CASRQGNEKLFF. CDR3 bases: TGTGCCAGCCGACAGGGCAATGAAAAACTGTTTTTT.

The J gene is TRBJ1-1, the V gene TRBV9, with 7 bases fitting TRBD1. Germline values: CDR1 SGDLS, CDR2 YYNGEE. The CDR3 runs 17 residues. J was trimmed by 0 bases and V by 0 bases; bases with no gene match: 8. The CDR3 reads CASSVGLGQGVNTEAFF. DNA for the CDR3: TGTGCCAGCAGCGTAGGATTAGGGCAGGGGGTGAACACTGAAGCTTTCTTT.

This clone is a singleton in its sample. The CDR3 DNA is TGCGCCAGCAGCCAAGGAGGCGGGAGGGGACGCTACGAGCAGTACTTC. This sequence encodes CASSQGGGRGRYEQYF. The V and J genes are TRBV4-3 and TRBJ2-7; 9 bases are a match to TRBD2. The CDR3 contains 16 residues. Trimming took 1 base from V and 3 from J; bases not matched to a gene: 7. Germline V gene data show CDR1 as LGHNA and CDR2 as YSLEER.

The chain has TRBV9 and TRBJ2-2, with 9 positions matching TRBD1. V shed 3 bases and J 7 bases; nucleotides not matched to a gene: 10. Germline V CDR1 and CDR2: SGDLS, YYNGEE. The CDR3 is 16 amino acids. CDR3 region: CASSARDRASLGELFF. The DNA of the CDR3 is TGTGCCAGCAGCGCCCGGGACAGGGCAAGTCTCGGGGAGCTGTTTTTT.

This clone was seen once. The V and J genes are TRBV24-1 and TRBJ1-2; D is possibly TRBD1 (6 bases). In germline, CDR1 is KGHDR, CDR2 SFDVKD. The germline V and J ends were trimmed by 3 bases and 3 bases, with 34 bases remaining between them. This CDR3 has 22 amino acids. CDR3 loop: CATSDRPRGGLTPGQLYYGYTF. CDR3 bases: TGTGCCACCAGTGATCGCCCCCGGGGGGGTTTGACCCCGGGACAACTATACTATGGCTACACCTTC.